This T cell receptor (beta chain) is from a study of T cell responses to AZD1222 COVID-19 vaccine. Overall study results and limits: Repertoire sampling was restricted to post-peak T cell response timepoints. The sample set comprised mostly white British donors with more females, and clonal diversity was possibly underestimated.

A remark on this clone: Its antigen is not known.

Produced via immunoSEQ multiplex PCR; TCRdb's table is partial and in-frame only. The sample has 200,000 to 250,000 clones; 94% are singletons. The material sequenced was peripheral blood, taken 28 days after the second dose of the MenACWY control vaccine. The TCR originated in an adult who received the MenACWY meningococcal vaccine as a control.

The CDR3 region has the DNA TGTGCCAGCAGTGAACATGGGGGGGAGGGCTATGGCTACACCTTC. This sequence encodes CASSEHGGEGYGYTF. The chain has TRBV6-1 and TRBJ1-2, with D maybe TRBD1 (5 bases). Germline V CDR1 and CDR2: MNHNS, SASEGT. The CDR3 consists of 15 residues. V was trimmed by 2 bases and J by 4 bases, leaving 14 bases between them.